A single sample is the source of the 4 T cell receptor beta chains below, sequenced in a study of blood T cell repertoires in COVID-19. Measured with immunoSEQ multiplex PCR; TCRdb has only the in-frame clones, and not every one. The sample shows 100,000 to 150,000 clones, 60% to 80% of them seen only once. The sample consisted of peripheral blood. These receptors all stem from a woman between 65 and 79 years old with acute or convalescent COVID-19.

The J gene is TRBJ2-2, the V gene TRBV6-2 or TRBV6-3; D perhaps matches TRBD2 (6 bases). The CDR3 spans 16 residues. Germline V gene sequence: CDR1 MNHEY, CDR2 SVGEGT. V gave up 5 bases and J gave up 3 bases, with 16 bases separating them. The CDR3 coding sequence is TGTGCCAGCAGTCGTGGATGGTCTAGCGACACCGGGGAGCTGTTTTTT. It codes for CASSRGWSSDTGELFF.

V and J are TRBV9 and TRBJ2-2; D is possibly TRBD2 (6 bases). This CDR3 contains 18 residues. V was shortened by 0 bases and J by 0 bases, with 15 bases between the two germline ends. Germline lookup yields CDR1 SGDLS and CDR2 YYNGEE. CDR3: CASSVEGAGPPNTGELFF. The CDR3 DNA sequence: TGTGCCAGCAGCGTAGAAGGTGCGGGACCACCGAACACCGGGGAGCTGTTTTTT.

The genes are TRBV5-1 and TRBJ1-5; 12 bases are shared with TRBD1. CDR1 and CDR2 (germline): SGHRS, YFSETQ. Germline trimming cut 4 bases from V and 5 bases from J; bases unmatched to any gene: 4. The CDR3 consists of 15 residues. The CDR3 region has the DNA TGCGCCAGCAGCCTGGGACAGGGGGCCCATCAGCCCCAGCATTTT. Protein: CASSLGQGAHQPQHF. The full variable domain, with the rest looked up from reference TRBV5-1 and TRBJ1-5, is KAGVTQTPRYLIKTRGQQVTLSCSPISGHRSVSWYQQTPGQGLQFLFEYFSETQRNKGNFPGRFSGRQFSNSRSEMNVSTLELGDSALYLCASSLGQGAHQPQHFGDGTRLSIL.

V and J are TRBV7-9 and TRBJ2-5, with 14 bases matching TRBD2. With V trimmed by 5 bases and J by 3 bases, 2 bases remained unmatched. Germline V gives CDR1 SEHNR, CDR2 FQNEAQ (reference sequence). The CDR3 sequence is 15 residues long. The CDR3 sequence: CASSEGLAGEETQYF. As DNA, the CDR3 is TGTGCCAGCAGCGAGGGACTAGCGGGAGAAGAGACCCAGTACTTC. Filled out from reference TRBV7-9 and TRBJ2-5, the complete variable domain reads DTGVSQNPRHKITKRGQNVTFRCDPISEHNRLYWYRQTLGQGPEFLTYFQNEAQLEKSRLLSDRFSAERPKGSFSTLEIQRTEQGDSAMYLCASSEGLAGEETQYFGPGTRLLVL.